These 21 T cell receptor beta chains came from one sample sequenced in a study of tumor-infiltrating lymphocytes in primary liver carcinoma. Total RNA and DNA came together from approximately 22-30 mg of bulk tissue without cell sorting. Constant-region priming of about 520 ng total RNA yielded TCR beta cDNA. Researchers made the TCR beta libraries by running three nested multiplex PCR rounds with slightly modified ARM-PCR. Primers for the first two PCR rounds were TRBV1-TRBV30 forward primers and a C-beta reverse primer (approximately 10 cycles per round). TCRdb redid the calling of the multiplex PCR reads with MiXCR, one entry per CDR3 protein. Among about 84,000 distinct CDR3 sequences listed, approximately 70% were seen once. The source material was liver tumor tissue from sampling region 1. The subset was: tumor region T1, superior pole. Receptor source: a man aged 40-49 years with primary liver carcinoma and hepatitis B virus infection.

Details on this clonotype: Because the CDR3 is missing its conserved closing phenylalanine or tryptophan, this is likely a read error. The chain carries TRBV6-5 and TRBJ2-1; 10 bases match TRBD2. This CDR3 has 15 residues. Per germline, CDR1 MNHEY and CDR2 SVGAGI. The CDR3, as DNA: TGTGCCAGCAGTGTACTAGCGGGATCCTACATTGAGCAGTTCTCC. This codes for CASSVLAGSYIEQFS.

The chain employs TRBV6-6 and TRBJ2-5; TRBD1 matches at 7 bases. CDR1 and CDR2 from the germline V gene are MNHNY and SVGAGI (reference sequence). CDR3 size: 17 residues. The CDR3 is CAISHAYRDSDQETQYF. The CDR3 nucleotides read TGTGCTATCAGCCACGCATACCGGGACAGCGACCAAGAGACCCAGTACTTC.

Regarding this clonotype: A much larger clone lies one base from this, so it may be a read error. Because the CDR3 is missing its conserved closing phenylalanine or tryptophan, this is likely a read error. The rearrangement links TRBV28 to TRBJ1-2; 9 nucleotides line up with TRBD1. The J segment lost 4 bases and the V segment lost 5 bases, leaving 8 bases of the junction unmatched. This CDR3 has 15 amino acids. Germline V gives CDR1 MDHEN, CDR2 SYDVKM. The CDR3 sequence: CASSLPPGQGYGYTL. The DNA of the CDR3 is TGTGCCAGCAGTCTCCCCCCGGGACAGGGCTATGGCTACACCCTC.

On this clonotype itself: A read error may produce the germline difference seen at one junction end. The chain combines TRBV11-2 with TRBJ2-1; tentatively, D is TRBD2 (5 bases). Per germline, CDR1 SGHAT and CDR2 FQNNGV. The CDR3 is 22 residues long. CDR3 in amino acids: CACSLSYRGPVKQVRSYNEQSF. CDR3 nucleotide sequence: TGTGCGTGCAGCCTCTCCTACCGGGGTCCCGTGAAGCAGGTTCGCTCCTACAATGAGCAGTCCTTC. Filled out from reference TRBV11-2 and TRBJ2-1, the complete variable domain reads EAGVAQSPRYKIIEKRQSVAFWCNPISGHATLYWYQQILGQGPKLLIQFQNNGVVDDSQLPKDRFSAERLKGVDSTLKIQPAKLEDSAVYLCACSLSYRGPVKQVRSYNEQSFGPGTRLTVL.

As to this clonotype: A read error is possible here, since a much larger clone lies one base away. This chain joins TRBV20-1 and TRBJ2-7; tentative D call: TRBD2 (6 bases). Trimming stripped 2 bases from V and 0 bases from J, with 11 bases between. Germline V gene data show CDR1 as DFQATT and CDR2 as SNEGSKA (reference sequence). This CDR3 is 14 amino acids long. CDR3 sequence (DNA): TGCAGTGCTAGACGGGGAGGCTACTCCTACGAGCAGTACTTC. It translates to CSARRGGYSYEQYF.

In the case of this clonotype: One end of the junction varies from germline; a read error may be responsible. The V and J genes are TRBV12-3 or TRBV12-4 and TRBJ2-1, with 9 bases fitting TRBD2. CDR3 length equals 20 residues. The CDR3 DNA reads TGTGCCAGCAGTTTTCCGGGACTAGCCAGACACACCAGCTCCTACAATGAGCAGCTCTTC. It translates to CASSFPGLARHTSSYNEQLF.

Turning to this clonotype: The conserved phenylalanine or tryptophan is not found at the CDR3 terminus, so this likely reflects a read error. The V and J genes are TRBV7-9 and TRBJ2-1, with 9 bases matching TRBD2. Germline V gene data show CDR1 as SEHNR and CDR2 as FQNEAQ (reference sequence). The CDR3 runs 14 residues. V shed 3 bases and J 11 bases; nucleotides not matched to a gene: 8. CDR3 sequence reads: CASSFAGGPSKQFL. Here the CDR3 DNA reads TGTGCCAGCAGCTTTGCGGGAGGGCCAAGTAAGCAGTTCCTC.

This clonotype was recorded a few times. This could be a read error, since a much larger clone is one nucleotide away. The chain uses TRBV12-3 or TRBV12-4 and TRBJ1-1; 8 bases agree with TRBD1. The CDR3 has 11 residues. V was clipped by 4 bases and J by 10 bases; unmatched bases: 2. The CDR3 DNA reads TGTGCCAGCAGTTACAGGGGGGGAGCTTTCTTT. Translated, it gives CASSYRGGAFF.

This rearrangement joins TRBV2 to TRBJ2-7; 8 bases line up with TRBD2. Germline values: CDR1 SNHLY, CDR2 FYNNEI. J gave up 2 bases and V 4 bases, and 1 base lay outside the gene matches. The CDR3 consists of 13 residues. The CDR3 sequence: CASSGSGAYEQYF. The DNA of the CDR3 is TGTGCCAGCAGTGGTAGCGGGGCCTACGAGCAGTACTTC.

The rearrangement links TRBV7-9 to TRBJ2-3, with 9 bases fitting TRBD2. Germline CDR1 SEHNR, CDR2 FQNEAQ (reference sequence). This CDR3 region has 17 residues. As DNA, the CDR3 is TGTGTCGGCAGCTTACTCGCGGGAGGGCAGGGCACAGATACGCAGTATTTT. The encoded protein is CVGSLLAGGQGTDTQYF.

A note on this clonotype: Mismatch with germline at one junction end may stem from a read error. The V call is TRBV12-3 or TRBV12-4, the J call TRBJ2-5; D not resolved. This CDR3 has 14 amino acids. The CDR3 nucleotides read TGTGCCGGCAGTTTAGGGCAGAGTCAAGAGACCCAGTACTTC. It specifies CAGSLGQSQETQYF.

Notes on this clonotype: One base away lies a much larger clone, so this may be a sequencing read error. This chain links TRBV5-1 with TRBJ2-7; TRBD1 agrees at 9 bases. V shed 0 bases, J shed 11 bases, and the junction held 12 bases outside the gene matches. This CDR3 has 15 amino acids. From germline, CDR1 is SGHRS and CDR2 YFSETQ. Here the CDR3 DNA reads TGCGCCAGCAGCTTGGGCGGGACAGGGCTGAGTGAGGAGTACTTC. This sequence encodes CASSLGGTGLSEEYF.

On this clonotype itself: The germline gene is not matched at one end of the junction; a read error may be the cause. This chain connects TRBV29-1 to TRBJ2-1; D is possibly TRBD1 (5 bases). Germline V lookup: CDR1 SQVTM, CDR2 ANQGSEA. The CDR3 loop spans 15 amino acids. The CDR3 loop reads CSVGPPSSSYNVQFF. In DNA form, the CDR3 reads TGCAGCGTGGGGCCTCCGTCCAGCTCCTATAATGTGCAGTTCTTC.

This clonotype came up once. The chain combines TRBV29-1 with TRBJ2-1; the D gene could be TRBD1 or TRBD2 (5 bases each). Trimming removed 3 bases at V and 8 bases at J, with 14 bases between. Germline assignment: CDR1 SQVTM and CDR2 ANQGSEA. The CDR3 loop spans 13 amino acids. The CDR3 spells CSVDGTVGDEQFF. In DNA form, the CDR3 reads TGCAGCGTTGACGGGACGGTGGGGGATGAGCAGTTCTTC.

The sample holds a few counts of this clonotype. At one of its ends the junction is not consistent with the germline gene, which may arise from a read error. The gene calls are TRBV7-9 and TRBJ2-7, with D possibly TRBD1 on 8 matching bases. This CDR3 is 15 amino acids long. Germline-derived CDR1 and CDR2 are SEHNR and FQNEAQ (reference sequence). The CDR3 reads CAGSFTGGASYEQYF. The CDR3 nucleotides are TGTGCCGGCAGTTTTACAGGGGGGGCCAGCTACGAGCAGTACTTC.

A few counts support this clonotype. The V and J genes are TRBV5-1 and TRBJ2-7; D is unresolved. The CDR3 spans 12 residues. CDR1 and CDR2 from the germline V gene are SGHRS and YFSETQ. Trimming left V 1 base short and J 0 bases short, with 2 bases between. In DNA form, the CDR3 reads TGCGCCAGCAGCTTGAGCTCCTACGAGCAGTACTTC. This sequence encodes CASSLSSYEQYF.

This clonotype was seen ten or more times. The J gene is TRBJ1-2, the V gene TRBV7-9, with 7 bases fitting TRBD1. Germline loops: CDR1 SEHNR, CDR2 FQNEAQ (reference sequence). This CDR3 is 17 amino acids long. V shed 2 bases and J 7 bases; nucleotides not matched to a gene: 16. The DNA of the CDR3 is TGTGCCAGCAGCTTACTACAGGGGACGATATTGAGGTCTGGCTACACCTTC. Translation gives CASSLLQGTILRSGYTF.

Points on this clonotype: A much larger clone differs from this one at a single base, so this may be a read error. The chain couples TRBV20-1 to TRBJ2-3, with 9 nucleotides matching TRBD2. Germline-derived CDR1 and CDR2 are DFQATT and SNEGSKA (reference sequence). This CDR3 has 15 amino acids. The CDR3 nucleotides are TGCAGTGCGCCCACTAGCGGGCATAGCATAGATACGCAGTATTTT. Protein: CSAPTSGHSIDTQYF.

As for this clonotype: At one boundary the junction diverges from the germline segment, which might be a read error. The rearrangement uses TRBV6-1 and TRBJ2-5; D is perhaps TRBD2 (5 bases). CDR3 length equals 16 residues. The germline gives CDR1 MNHNS, CDR2 SASEGT. The DNA of the CDR3 is TGTACCAGCGGAACAACATTCAATGAATTTCGAGAGACCCAGTACTTC. The encoded protein is CTSGTTFNEFRETQYF.

Concerning this clonotype itself: The conserved phenylalanine or tryptophan is not found at the CDR3 terminus, so this likely reflects a read error. V usage is TRBV11-2 and J usage is TRBJ2-7; unclear D gene. The CDR3 extends over 11 amino acids. CDR1 and CDR2 from the germline V gene are SGHAT and FQNNGV. V was cut by 3 bases and J by 6 bases, with 6 bases left in between. The CDR3 region is CASSLTSEQYL. In DNA form, the CDR3 reads TGTGCCAGCAGCTTGACAAGCGAGCAGTACCTC.

The V and J genes are TRBV19 and TRBJ2-7; weak D call: TRBD1 (6 bases). CDR1 and CDR2 from the germline V gene are LNHDA and SQIVND (reference sequence). Deletions cut 4 bases from V and 3 bases from J, with 16 bases between. The CDR3 has 15 residues. The CDR3 DNA reads TGTGCCAGTAGTACCAGGGGCCTCCGGGACTACGAGCAGTACTTC. It codes for CASSTRGLRDYEQYF.